The TCR beta chain under discussion was sequenced for a study of breast tumors, draining lymph nodes, adjacent tissues. Study-wide findings and caveats: That most tumor T cells come from lymph nodes remained unproven. Data fit most tumor T cells coming from lymph node, expanding in tumor. Compared with lymph nodes, tumors were less diverse; compared with nontumor tissue, more. Luminal-like breast cancer showed significantly greater tumor-nontumor repertoire similarity than basal-like breast cancer did.

In TCRdb, the multiplex PCR reads were re-called with MiXCR into one record per CDR3 protein. The sample includes roughly 220,000 distinct CDR3 sequences, 30% to 35% of them seen just once. Breast cancer patients provided tissue from their axillary draining lymph nodes. Notes on this clonotype: Its target is not known.

Germline CDR1 is MNHNY and CDR2 is SVGAGI (reference sequence). The CDR3 has 14 amino acids. The V and J ends lost 5 bases and 5 bases respectively, with 15 bases between them. The sample was axillary lymph node tissue. The source of this sequence is a female donor with breast cancer. Some clones in this sample may be carry-over from other donors' samples. The chain carries TRBV6-6 and TRBJ2-5, with D perhaps matching TRBD2 (6 bases). CDR3 region: CASSDASAGETQYF. The CDR3 DNA reads as TGTGCCAGCAGTGACGCTAGCGCGGGGGAGACCCAGTACTTC.